Sequencing of this TCR beta chain was carried out in a study of blood T cell repertoires in COVID-19. Study-wide context: Both acute and convalescent COVID-19 samples were obtained from the United States, Italy and Spain. T cells, B-cell-depleted T cells, or PBMCs supplied cDNA or gDNA.

Original methodology: Researchers report that nucleated cell counts were estimated from reference gene primer amplification. The method was immunoSEQ multiplex PCR; TCRdb's version includes in-frame clones alone and lacks a portion of them. That table gives V, J and clone size, and the DNA gave D and trimming. Seen here are about 59,000 clones, roughly 85% observed once, and the top ten hold more than 3%. The sequencing input was peripheral blood. This receptor was taken from a man aged 55 to 70 with acute or convalescent COVID-19.

The CDR3 nucleotides are TGTGCCAGCAGCCCAACTAGCGGACAAGAGACCCAGTACTTC. Protein: CASSPTSGQETQYF. The chain recombines TRBV11-3 with TRBJ2-5; 8 bases agree with TRBD2. Per germline, CDR1 SGHNT and CDR2 YENEEA. Trimming took 5 bases from V and 2 from J; bases not matched to a gene: 4. The length of the CDR3 is 14 residues.